What follows is one TCR beta chain and its context. Its antigen remains undetermined. Qualities for individual bases were not recorded, and no much larger clone is one base off. The data are from a study of shared clonotypes between healthy human individuals (dated by TCRdb to between 2020 and 2021). Regarding the research as a whole: The cohort included three men and a couple of women between 18 and 49 years of age. For each donor, CD4 naive and CD4 memory were each run on three plates, CD8 naive on two plates, and CD8 memory on one plate. The study deeply sequenced blood TCR repertoires of about 5 healthy adults to estimate repertoire size and the extent of clonotype sharing between individuals. Libraries were prepared and TCR repertoires were sequenced by different laboratories using diverse techniques, in order to increase sequencing depth and limit assay-specific biases. Between about 0.9 and 8.9 billion PBMCs per donor were obtained by leukapheresis.

General study outcomes and caveats: Compared with non-shared clonotypes, clonotypes shared by all four sorted-subset donors had higher generation probabilities. Rarefaction of sorted-subset datasets indicated incomplete sequencing despite the large sequencing depth. When several donors were compared, the shared fraction of clonotypes was roughly 5% for naive CD4, 3.5% to 4% for naive CD8, roughly 2.3% for memory CD4, and 0.4% for memory CD8. Sampling was limited to blood, and TCR repertoires in tissue likely differ from TCR repertoires in blood. Because the study included only a small number of donors, the genetic and exposure-history diversity represented was limited. Pairwise subsampling led to the expectation that sequencing depth would affect the degree of clonotype sharing among donors. Naive subsets generally had larger estimated clonotype richness than memory subsets did.

CD8 naive samples were CD45RO-negative cells positively selected for CCR7, giving a CD45RA+CCR7+ population that excluded TemRA cells. Healthy HIV-negative adults with no recently reported acute infections or vaccinations were included as donors. Every donor was a Caucasian adult residing in Nashville, Tennessee, USA. Blood was obtained by leukapheresis, after which PBMCs were separated by Ficoll-Histopaque density gradient centrifugation and cryopreserved in liquid nitrogen vapor phase. Purity and quantity of every magnetically sorted T cell population were checked by analytical flow cytometry. Each sorted fraction had its genomic DNA isolated and then quantified by UV absorbance on a Nanodrop 2000c. Based on the germline V gene, the CDR1 and CDR2 sequences are LGHNA and YSLEER. The CDR3 goes from the cysteine to the phenylalanine over 15 residues. Of all the DNA, just the CDR3 is kept, 45 bases in frame from base 1. Trimming costs V 0 bases and J 6 bases, and their ends lie 15 bases apart.

Using the deep immunoSEQ assay, multiplex PCR amplified TCR CDR3 regions from genomic DNA. Extracted genomic DNA from each cell subset was distributed evenly across all wells of several immunoSEQ 96-well plates, and each plate was treated as a replicate. For sorted subsets, each replicate PCR was loaded with about 0.2 ug genomic DNA, equivalent to 25,000 to 30,000 T cell genomes. The purified libraries were quantified using a Qubit 3.0 fluorometer, sized with a Bioanalyzer 2100, and then quantified again using the KAPA Library Quantification kit. A separate single-read 150-cycle Illumina NextSeq 550 flow cell was used to sequence each immunoSEQ 96-well plate. The paper's data handling went like this. The immunoSEQ output contained only junctional sequences without quality scores, so filtering could not match that applied to full-length reads. To assign V/J genes and CDR3, sequences were annotated using PyIR, a Python wrapper for IgBLAST v1.9, with IMGT germline references. Reads with weak V/J assignments (E-value above 1e-6), missing CDR3, stop codons, out-of-frame junctions, or ambiguous translated residues were removed. V3J clonotypes were defined as sequences sharing the same inferred V gene, J gene, and CDR3 amino acid sequence. Percentage overlap between repertoires was calculated by dividing the number of shared unique clonotypes by the size of the smaller repertoire. Richness of each repertoire was evaluated using RTK rarefaction, the Chao1 estimator, and Recon v2.1 estimates of unobserved clonotypes. For all TCRbeta clonotypes obtained by the gDNA method from four donors, generation probabilities were computed with OLGA. Entries here come from immuneACCESS through TCRdb and include only in-frame sequences with V and J called. Some clones fail to appear in such tables; in the studies checked, an unresolved V gene covers under half of the shortfall, and the cause of the remainder is unknown. That table furnishes V, J and clone size, whereas the DNA furnished D and trimming. Across this sample there are roughly 2 million clones, with about 95% seen only once. 0.9% to 1.4% of the sample comes from the top ten.

The sequence is built from TRBV4-3 and TRBJ2-7, with a weak D call of TRBD1 (6 bases match). Sequenced material: naive CD8+ T cells sorted from blood. The sample's cell subset or site, from its label and the paper: CD45RA+CCR7+. The origin of this receptor is a man younger than 30 in good health. CDR3 loop: CASSQDRGALGEQYF. DNA sequence: TGCGCCAGCAGCCAAGACAGGGGCGCCCTCGGCGAGCAGTACTTC.